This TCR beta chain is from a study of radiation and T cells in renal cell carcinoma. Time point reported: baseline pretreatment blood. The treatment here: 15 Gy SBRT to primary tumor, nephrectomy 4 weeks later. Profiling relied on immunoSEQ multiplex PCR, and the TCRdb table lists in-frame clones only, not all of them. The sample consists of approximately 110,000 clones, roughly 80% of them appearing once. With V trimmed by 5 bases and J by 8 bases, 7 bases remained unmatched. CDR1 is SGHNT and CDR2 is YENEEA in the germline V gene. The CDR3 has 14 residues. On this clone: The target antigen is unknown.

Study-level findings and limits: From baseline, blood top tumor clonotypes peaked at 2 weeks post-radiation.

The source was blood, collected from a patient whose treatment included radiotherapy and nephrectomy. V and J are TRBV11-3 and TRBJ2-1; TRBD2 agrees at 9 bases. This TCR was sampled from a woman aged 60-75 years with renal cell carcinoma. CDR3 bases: TGTGCCAGCAGCCCCGGACTAGCGAGGGATGAGCAGTTCTTC. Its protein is CASSPGLARDEQFF.